These 2 T cell receptor beta chains were sequenced from one sample in a study of cytomegalovirus exposure and HLA in healthy donors. Amplification used 60 Vbeta primers and 13 Jbeta primers. The repertoire was sequenced with immunoSEQ multiplex PCR; TCRdb's copy has only in-frame clones and lacks some. Seen here are 110,000 or so clones, roughly 71% observed once, and the top ten hold roughly 8.3%. The sequenced sample was PBMCs. These receptors originate from a man younger than 35 in good health and CMV-seropositive.

This clone has only a few counts. Here the CDR3 reads CASSPTARNTEAFF. The CDR3 DNA reads TGCGCCAGCAGCCCGACAGCCCGGAACACTGAAGCTTTCTTT. V usage is TRBV5-1 and J usage is TRBJ1-1; possibly TRBD1 for D (5 bases). The CDR3 length is 14 residues. V was clipped by 4 bases and J by 1 base, with 11 bases between them. The germline V gene has CDR1 SGHRS and CDR2 YFSETQ.

This clone has just a few counts. This chain connects TRBV11-3 to TRBJ2-1; 11 positions match TRBD2. V was clipped by 11 bases and J by 2 bases; unmatched bases: 17. This CDR3 has 18 amino acids. Germline V gene data show CDR1 as SGHNT and CDR2 as YENEEA. This CDR3 is CARGSRQLLAGAYNEQFF. CDR3 nucleotide sequence: TGTGCCCGTGGGTCCCGACAGTTACTAGCGGGGGCCTACAATGAGCAGTTCTTC.